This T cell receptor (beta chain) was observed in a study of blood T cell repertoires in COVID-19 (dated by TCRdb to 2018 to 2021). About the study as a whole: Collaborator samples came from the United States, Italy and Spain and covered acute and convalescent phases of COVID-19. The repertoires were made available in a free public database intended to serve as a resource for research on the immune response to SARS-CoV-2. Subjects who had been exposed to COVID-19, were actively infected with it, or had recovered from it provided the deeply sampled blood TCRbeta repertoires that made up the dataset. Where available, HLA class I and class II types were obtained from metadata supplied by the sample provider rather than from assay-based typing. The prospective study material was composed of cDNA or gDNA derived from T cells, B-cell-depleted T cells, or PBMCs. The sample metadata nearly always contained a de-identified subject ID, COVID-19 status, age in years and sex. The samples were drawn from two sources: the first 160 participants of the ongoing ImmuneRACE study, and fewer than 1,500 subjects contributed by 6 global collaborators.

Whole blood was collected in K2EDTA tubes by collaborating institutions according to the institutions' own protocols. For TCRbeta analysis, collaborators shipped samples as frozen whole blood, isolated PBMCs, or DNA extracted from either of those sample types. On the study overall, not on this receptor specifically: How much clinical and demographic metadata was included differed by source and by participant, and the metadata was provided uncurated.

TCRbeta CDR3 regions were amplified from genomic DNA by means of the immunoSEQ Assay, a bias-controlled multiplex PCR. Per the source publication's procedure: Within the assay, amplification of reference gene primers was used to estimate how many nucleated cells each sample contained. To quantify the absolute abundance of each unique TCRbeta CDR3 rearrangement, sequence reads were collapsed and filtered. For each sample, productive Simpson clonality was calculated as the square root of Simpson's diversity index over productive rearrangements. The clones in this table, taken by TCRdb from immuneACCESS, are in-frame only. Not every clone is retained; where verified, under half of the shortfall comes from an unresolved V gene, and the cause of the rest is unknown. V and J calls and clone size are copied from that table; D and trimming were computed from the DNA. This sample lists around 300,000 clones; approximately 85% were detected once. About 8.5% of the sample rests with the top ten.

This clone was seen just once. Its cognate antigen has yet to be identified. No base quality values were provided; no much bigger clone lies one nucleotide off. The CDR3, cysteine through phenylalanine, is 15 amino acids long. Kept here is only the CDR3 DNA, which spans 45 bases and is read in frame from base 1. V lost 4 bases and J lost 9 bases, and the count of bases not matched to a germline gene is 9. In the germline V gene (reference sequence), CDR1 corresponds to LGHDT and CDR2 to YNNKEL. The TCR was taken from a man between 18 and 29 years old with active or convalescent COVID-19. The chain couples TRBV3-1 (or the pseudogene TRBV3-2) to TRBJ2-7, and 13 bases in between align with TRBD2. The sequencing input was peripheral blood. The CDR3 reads CASSPLVTSGGVQYF. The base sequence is TGTGCCAGCAGCCCGCTGGTAACTAGCGGGGGGGTGCAGTACTTC.